Below are 11 T cell receptor beta chains sequenced from a single sample in a study of blood T cell repertoires in COVID-19. Measured with immunoSEQ multiplex PCR; TCRdb has only the in-frame clones, and not every one. The sample carries 270,000 or so clones, 84% recorded once. The material sequenced was peripheral blood. The receptors come from a human donor in a cohort sampled during active COVID-19.

The rearrangement links TRBV5-1 to TRBJ2-3, with a tentative D call TRBD2 (6 bases). V was cut by 4 bases and J by 6 bases, with 12 bases left in between. The CDR3 contains 13 residues. Per the germline V gene, CDR1 is SGHRS and CDR2 is YFSETQ. In DNA form, the CDR3 reads TGCGCCAGCAGCGTATCCCGGGAGGATACGCAGTATTTT. Protein: CASSVSREDTQYF.

As to this clone: A much larger clone differs by one base, so this may be a read error. The chain joins TRBV25-1 to TRBJ2-5; 9 bases agree with TRBD1. Germline trimming cut 8 bases from V and 6 bases from J; bases unmatched to any gene: 4. Germline loops: CDR1 MGHDK, CDR2 SYGVNS. The CDR3 has 12 residues. The CDR3 DNA reads as TGTGCCAGCGATGACAGGGGGAAGACCCAGTACTTC. Protein: CASDDRGKTQYF.

This clone was recorded at least ten times. The V gene is TRBV7-9, the J gene TRBJ1-2; 9 bases match TRBD1. The germline V gene has CDR1 SEHNR and CDR2 FQNEAQ (reference sequence). The CDR3 extends over 15 amino acids. Trimming at V came to 5 bases and at J to 3 bases, leaving 7 bases not matched to a gene. The CDR3 DNA reads TGTGCCAGCAGCCCAGGACAGGGGTGGCACTATGGCTACACCTTC. Amino acids: CASSPGQGWHYGYTF.

This chain connects TRBV5-1 to TRBJ2-6, with D perhaps TRBD1 (5 bases). CDR3 length: 16 amino acids. V was pared by 4 bases and J by 4 bases, with 15 bases between. The germline V gene encodes CDR1 SGHRS and CDR2 YFSETQ. CDR3 protein: CASSQGRTGGANVLTF. In nucleotides, the CDR3 is TGCGCCAGCAGCCAGGGCCGGACCGGAGGGGCCAACGTCCTGACTTTC.

The rearrangement uses TRBV27 and TRBJ2-1, with a possible D match to TRBD2 (5 bases). This CDR3 has 17 residues. V was clipped by 5 bases and J by 3 bases, with 20 bases between them. In germline, CDR1 is MNHEY, CDR2 SMNVEV (reference sequence). The CDR3 region has the DNA TGTGCCAGCAGTCTGAACCGAGGGAGCTTGGGCTACAATGAGCAGTTCTTC. It codes for CASSLNRGSLGYNEQFF.

The CDR3 DNA follows: TGTGCCATCAGCCAGACAGGGGGCAACGGCAATCAGCCCCAGCATTTT. Protein product: CAISQTGGNGNQPQHF. This chain links TRBV10-3 with TRBJ1-5; 10 nucleotides line up with TRBD1. The ends lost 6 bases at V and 2 bases at J; junction bases unmatched: 7. The germline V gene has CDR1 ENHRY and CDR2 SYGVKD. The CDR3 contains 16 residues.

This chain connects TRBV19 to TRBJ2-7; TRBD2 matches 7 bases. The CDR3 sequence is 15 residues long. V gave up 4 bases and J gave up 4 bases; unmatched junction bases: 10. In germline, CDR1 is LNHDA, CDR2 SQIVND (reference sequence). The chain's CDR3 is CASSRGGLSAYEQYF. As DNA, the CDR3 is TGTGCCAGTAGTAGGGGGGGACTTTCGGCGTACGAGCAGTACTTC.

This sequence joins TRBV12-2 and TRBJ2-1; the listed D gene, TRBD2, was not tested against the DNA. TRBV12-2 is noted as a pseudogene. The CDR3 is made up of 16 amino acids. The CDR3 DNA follows: TGTGCAAGTCGCTTAGTGTGGGCTAGCGGGGGCCCAAAGCAGTTCTTC. This gives the protein CASRLVWASGGPKQFF.

This chain connects TRBV27 to TRBJ2-5; 8 bases map to TRBD2. V was pared by 4 bases and J by 3 bases, with 13 bases of the junction left unmatched. Germline CDR1 is MNHEY and CDR2 is SMNVEV (reference sequence). This CDR3 is 17 amino acids long. This CDR3 reads CASSSLRRGAGEETQYF. CDR3 in DNA: TGTGCCAGCAGTTCCCTCCGGCGGGGGGCGGGAGAAGAGACCCAGTACTTC.

The V and J genes are TRBV20-1 and TRBJ2-7; no definite D call. The germline V and J ends were trimmed by 3 bases and 3 bases, with 24 bases remaining between them. CDR3 length: 17 amino acids. CDR1 and CDR2 from the germline V gene are DFQATT and SNEGSKA (reference sequence). This CDR3 reads CSASNAGVRPSHYEQYF. DNA for the CDR3: TGCAGTGCTAGTAACGCTGGTGTCAGGCCTTCACACTACGAGCAGTACTTC.

This clone showed up just once. The chain recombines TRBV4-1 with TRBJ1-3; D is perhaps TRBD1 (6 bases). This CDR3 region has 15 residues. Between the trimmed V and J ends, which lost 0 bases and 4 bases, there was a span of 10 bases. The germline gives CDR1 MGHRA, CDR2 YSYEKL. CDR3 in DNA: TGCGCCAGCAGCCAAGAAGGCCAGGGGGGAAACACCATATATTTT. Translation: CASSQEGQGGNTIYF.